This T cell receptor beta chain was observed in a study of cytomegalovirus exposure and HLA in healthy donors. Study-wide background: Earlier sequencing of about 179 million T cells yielded under 120 million unique TCR beta sequences. Points from the study as a whole: Certain sequence variants were highly shared and formed a cluster, and this cluster was likely a sequencing artifact. Most TCR beta V segments were productive about 87% or about 30% of the time in an earlier analysis. Other equally common chains were less clonally expanded than HLA-associated TCR beta chains, a later analysis showed.

With 9 bases removed from V and 4 bases from J, the gap between germline ends came to 19 bases. The CDR3 sequence is 14 residues long. Germline V gene sequence: CDR1 SGHNT, CDR2 YYREEE (reference sequence). 60 Vbeta and 13 Jbeta primers were used in PCR. The method was immunoSEQ multiplex PCR; TCRdb's version includes in-frame clones alone and lacks a portion of them. The repertoire holds more than 80,000 clones, with more than 75% as singletons. Comments on this clone: The antigen is unknown.

This TCR was recovered from a woman aged 45-59 years in good health and CMV-seropositive. This chain uses TRBV5-4 with TRBJ1-2; TRBD1 is a possible D gene (6 bases). The specimen sequenced was PBMCs. The CDR3: CATLHAGASYGYTF. The CDR3 DNA sequence: TGTGCCACCCTACACGCGGGGGCCAGCTATGGCTACACCTTC.